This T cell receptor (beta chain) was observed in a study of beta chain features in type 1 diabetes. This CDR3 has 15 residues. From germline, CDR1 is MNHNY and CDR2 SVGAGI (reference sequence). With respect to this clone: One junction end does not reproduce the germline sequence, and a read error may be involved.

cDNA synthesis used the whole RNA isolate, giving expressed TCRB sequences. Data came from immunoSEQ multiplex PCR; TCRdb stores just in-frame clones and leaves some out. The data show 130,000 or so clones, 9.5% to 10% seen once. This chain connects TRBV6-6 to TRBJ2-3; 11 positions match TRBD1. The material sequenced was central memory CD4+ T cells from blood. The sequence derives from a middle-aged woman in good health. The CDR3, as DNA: TGTGCCATCAGTGGAAGGACAGGGGGCGAAGATACGCAGTATTTT. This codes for CAISGRTGGEDTQYF.